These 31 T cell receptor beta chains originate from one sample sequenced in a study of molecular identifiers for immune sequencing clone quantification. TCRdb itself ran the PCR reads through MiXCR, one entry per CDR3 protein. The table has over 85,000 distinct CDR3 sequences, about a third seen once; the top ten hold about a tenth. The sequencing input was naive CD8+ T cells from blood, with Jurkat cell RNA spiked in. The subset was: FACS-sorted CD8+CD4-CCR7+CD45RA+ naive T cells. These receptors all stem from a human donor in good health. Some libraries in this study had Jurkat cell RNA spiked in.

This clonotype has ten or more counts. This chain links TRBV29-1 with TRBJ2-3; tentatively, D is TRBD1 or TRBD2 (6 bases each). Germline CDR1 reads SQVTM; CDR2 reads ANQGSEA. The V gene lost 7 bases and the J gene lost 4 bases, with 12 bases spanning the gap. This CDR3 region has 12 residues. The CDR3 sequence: CSGEGGADTQYF. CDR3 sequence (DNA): TGCAGCGGAGAGGGGGGAGCAGATACGCAGTATTTT.

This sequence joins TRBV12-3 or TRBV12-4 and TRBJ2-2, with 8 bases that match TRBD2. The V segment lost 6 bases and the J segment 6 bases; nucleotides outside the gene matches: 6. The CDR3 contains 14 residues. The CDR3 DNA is TGTGCCAGCAGAGAAGGCGGGAGGTCCGGGGAGCTGTTTTTT. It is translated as CASREGGRSGELFF.

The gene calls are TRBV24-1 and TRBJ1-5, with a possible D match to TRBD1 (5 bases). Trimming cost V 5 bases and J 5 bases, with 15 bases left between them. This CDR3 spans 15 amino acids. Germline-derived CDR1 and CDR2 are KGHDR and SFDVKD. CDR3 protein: CATSVGGDFDQPQHF. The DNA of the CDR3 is TGTGCCACCAGTGTCGGGGGGGATTTTGATCAGCCCCAGCATTTT.

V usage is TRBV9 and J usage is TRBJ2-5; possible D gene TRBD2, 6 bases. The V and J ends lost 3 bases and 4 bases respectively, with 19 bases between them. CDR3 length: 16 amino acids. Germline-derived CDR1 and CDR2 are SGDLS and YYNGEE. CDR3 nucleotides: TGTGCCAGCAGCGCCCACTTTAGCGGCGTGGGAGAGACCCAGTACTTC. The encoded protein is CASSAHFSGVGETQYF.

The CDR3 loop is CASTGLRAGAGEQYF. CDR3 DNA: TGTGCCAGCACCGGTCTGAGGGCAGGGGCGGGAGAGCAGTACTTC. The rearrangement uses TRBV2 and TRBJ2-7; the D call may be TRBD1 or TRBD2 (6 bases each). The CDR3 is 15 residues long. Deletions cut 7 bases from V and 7 bases from J, with 23 bases between. Looked up from germline, CDR1 is SNHLY and CDR2 is FYNNEI.

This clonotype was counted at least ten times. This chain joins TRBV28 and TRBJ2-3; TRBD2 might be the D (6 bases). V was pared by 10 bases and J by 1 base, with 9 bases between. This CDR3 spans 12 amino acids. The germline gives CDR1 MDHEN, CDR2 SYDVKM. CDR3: CATGGGTDTQYF. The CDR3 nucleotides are TGTGCCACAGGCGGGGGCACAGATACGCAGTATTTT.

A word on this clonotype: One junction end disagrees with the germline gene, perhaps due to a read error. The CDR3 region is CASSRRTREETRYF. CDR3 sequence (DNA): TGTGCCAGCAGCCGACGGACGAGGGAAGAGACCCGGTACTTC. The chain combines TRBV13 with TRBJ2-5; D may be TRBD2 (5 bases). CDR1 is PRHDT, CDR2 FYEKMQ, per germline (reference sequence). The CDR3 has 14 residues.

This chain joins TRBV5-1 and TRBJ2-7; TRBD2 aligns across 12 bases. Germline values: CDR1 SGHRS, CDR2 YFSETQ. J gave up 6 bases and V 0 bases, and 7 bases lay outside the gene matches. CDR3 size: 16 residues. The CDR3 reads CASSLDLAGGPSEQYF. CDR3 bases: TGCGCCAGCAGCTTGGACCTAGCGGGAGGGCCGAGCGAGCAGTACTTC.

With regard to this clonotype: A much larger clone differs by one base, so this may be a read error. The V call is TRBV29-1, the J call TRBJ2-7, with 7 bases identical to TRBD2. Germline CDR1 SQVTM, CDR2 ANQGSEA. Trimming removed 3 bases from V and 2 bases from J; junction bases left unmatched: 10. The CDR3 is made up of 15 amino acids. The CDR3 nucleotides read TGCAGCGTTGATGCCCCCTTGCGGGAGACCTACGAGCAGTACTTC. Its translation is CSVDAPLRETYEQYF.

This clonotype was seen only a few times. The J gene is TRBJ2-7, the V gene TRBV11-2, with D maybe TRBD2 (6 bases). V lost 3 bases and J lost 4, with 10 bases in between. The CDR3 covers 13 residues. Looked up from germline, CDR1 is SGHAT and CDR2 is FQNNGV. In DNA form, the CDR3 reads TGTGCCAGCAGCTTGTTCGGGAGATACGAGCAGTACTTC. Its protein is CASSLFGRYEQYF.

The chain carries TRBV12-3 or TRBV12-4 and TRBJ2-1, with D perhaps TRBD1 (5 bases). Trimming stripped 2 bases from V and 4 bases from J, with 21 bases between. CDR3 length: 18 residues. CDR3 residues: CASSLSSSLRRGYNEQFF. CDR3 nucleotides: TGTGCCAGCAGTTTAAGTAGCAGTCTACGTAGGGGTTACAATGAGCAGTTCTTC.

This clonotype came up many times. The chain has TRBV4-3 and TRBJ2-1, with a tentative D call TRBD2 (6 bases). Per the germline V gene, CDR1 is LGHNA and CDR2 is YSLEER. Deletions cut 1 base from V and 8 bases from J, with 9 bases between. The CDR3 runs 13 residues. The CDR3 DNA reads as TGCGCCAGCAGCCAAGGACTAGGGGATGAGCAGTTCTTC. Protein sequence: CASSQGLGDEQFF.

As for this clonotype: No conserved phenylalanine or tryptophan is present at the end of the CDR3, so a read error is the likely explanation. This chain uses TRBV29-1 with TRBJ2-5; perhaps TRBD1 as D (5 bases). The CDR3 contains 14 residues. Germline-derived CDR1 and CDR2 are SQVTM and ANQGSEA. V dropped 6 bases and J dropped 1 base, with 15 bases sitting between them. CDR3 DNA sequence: TGCAGCGTAGATTCAGGGCTATTCCAAGAGACCCAGTACCTC. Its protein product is CSVDSGLFQETQYL.

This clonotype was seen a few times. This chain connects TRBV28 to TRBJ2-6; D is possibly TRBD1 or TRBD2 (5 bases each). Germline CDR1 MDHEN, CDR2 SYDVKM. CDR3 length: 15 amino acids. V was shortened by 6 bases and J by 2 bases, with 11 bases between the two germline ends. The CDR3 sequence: CASSPWGTGANVLTF. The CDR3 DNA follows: TGTGCCAGCAGCCCGTGGGGGACTGGGGCCAACGTCCTGACTTTC.

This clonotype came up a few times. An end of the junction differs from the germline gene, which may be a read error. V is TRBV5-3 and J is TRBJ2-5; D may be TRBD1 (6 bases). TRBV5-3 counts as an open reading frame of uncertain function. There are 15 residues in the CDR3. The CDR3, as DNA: TGTGCCAGCTCTCTTGAGGGGGTTAACCAAGACACCCAGTACTTT. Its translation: CASSLEGVNQDTQYF.

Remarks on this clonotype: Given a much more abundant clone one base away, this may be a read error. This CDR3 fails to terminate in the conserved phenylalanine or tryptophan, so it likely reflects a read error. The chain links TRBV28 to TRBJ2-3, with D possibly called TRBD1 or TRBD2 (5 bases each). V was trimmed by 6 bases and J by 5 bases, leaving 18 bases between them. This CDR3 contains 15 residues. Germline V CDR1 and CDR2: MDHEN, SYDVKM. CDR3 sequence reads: CASSGLLGARDTQYL. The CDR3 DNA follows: TGTGCCAGCAGCGGACTTCTCGGGGCCCGAGATACGCAGTATTTA.

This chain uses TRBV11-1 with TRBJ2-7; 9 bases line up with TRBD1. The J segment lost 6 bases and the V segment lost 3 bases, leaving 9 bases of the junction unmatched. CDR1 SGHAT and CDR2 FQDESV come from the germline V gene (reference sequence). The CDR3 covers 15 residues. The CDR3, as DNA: TGTGCCAGCAGCTTGCAGGGACAGGGAGTGCGCGAGCAGTACTTC. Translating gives CASSLQGQGVREQYF.

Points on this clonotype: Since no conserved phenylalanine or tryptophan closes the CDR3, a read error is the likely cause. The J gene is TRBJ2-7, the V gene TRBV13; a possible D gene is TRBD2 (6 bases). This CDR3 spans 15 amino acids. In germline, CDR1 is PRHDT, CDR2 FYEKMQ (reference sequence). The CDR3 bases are TGTGCTAGCAACCCAATAACGGGAGTCGGCGACGAGCAGTACTAC. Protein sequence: CASNPITGVGDEQYY.

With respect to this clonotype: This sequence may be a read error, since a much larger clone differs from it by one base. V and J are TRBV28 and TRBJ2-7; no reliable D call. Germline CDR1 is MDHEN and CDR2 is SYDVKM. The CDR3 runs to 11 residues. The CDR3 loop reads CAGSLSREQYF. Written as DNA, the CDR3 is TGTGCCGGCAGTTTATCCCGTGAGCAGTACTTC. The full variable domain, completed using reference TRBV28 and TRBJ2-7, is DVKVTQSSRYLVKRTGEKVFLECVQDMDHENMFWYRQDPGLGLRLIYFSYDVKMKEKGDIPEGYSVSREKKERFSLILESASTNQTSMYLCAGSLSREQYFGPGTRLTVT.

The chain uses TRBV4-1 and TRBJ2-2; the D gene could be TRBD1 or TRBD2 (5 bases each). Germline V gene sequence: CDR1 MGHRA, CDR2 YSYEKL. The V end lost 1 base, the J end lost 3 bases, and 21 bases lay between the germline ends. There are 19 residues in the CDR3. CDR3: CASSQVPEGLTWDTGELFF. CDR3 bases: TGCGCCAGCAGCCAAGTTCCCGAGGGGCTCACATGGGACACCGGGGAGCTGTTTTTT.

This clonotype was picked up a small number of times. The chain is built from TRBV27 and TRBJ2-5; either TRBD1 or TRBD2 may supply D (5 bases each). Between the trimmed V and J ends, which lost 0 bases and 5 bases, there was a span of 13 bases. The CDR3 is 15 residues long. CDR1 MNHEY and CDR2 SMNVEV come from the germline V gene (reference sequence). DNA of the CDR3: TGTGCCAGCAGTTTATCGAGGGGTCTTTTTGAGACCCAGTACTTC. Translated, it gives CASSLSRGLFETQYF.

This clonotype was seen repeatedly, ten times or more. CDR3 in DNA: TGTGCCAGTAAACCGGGACAGGGCAGAGTCGAGCAGTACTTC. This gives the protein CASKPGQGRVEQYF. The V and J genes are TRBV6-5 and TRBJ2-7; 9 bases are shared with TRBD1. This CDR3 has 14 residues. Germline CDR1 MNHEY, CDR2 SVGAGI. The V gene end was trimmed by 9 bases and the J gene end by 6 bases; junction bases not matched to a gene: 12.

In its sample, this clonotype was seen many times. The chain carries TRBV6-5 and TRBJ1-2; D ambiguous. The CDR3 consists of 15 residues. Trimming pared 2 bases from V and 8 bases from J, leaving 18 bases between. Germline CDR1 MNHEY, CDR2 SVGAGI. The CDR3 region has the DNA TGTGCCAGCAGTTACGACCCGCTCCGTTTGAGCGGCTACACCTTC. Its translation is CASSYDPLRLSGYTF.

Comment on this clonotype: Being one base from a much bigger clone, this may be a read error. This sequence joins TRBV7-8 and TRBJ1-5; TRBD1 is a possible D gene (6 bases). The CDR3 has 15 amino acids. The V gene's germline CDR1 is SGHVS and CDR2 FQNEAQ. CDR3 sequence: CASSWGPLADQPQQF. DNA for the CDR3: TGTGCCAGCAGCTGGGGGCCCCTGGCCGATCAGCCCCAGCAATTT.

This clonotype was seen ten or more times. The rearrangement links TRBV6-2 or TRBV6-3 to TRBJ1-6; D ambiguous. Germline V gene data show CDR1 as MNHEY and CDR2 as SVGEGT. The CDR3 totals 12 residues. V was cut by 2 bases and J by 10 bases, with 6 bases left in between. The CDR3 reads CASSYEESPLHF. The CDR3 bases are TGTGCCAGCAGTTACGAGGAATCACCCCTCCACTTT.

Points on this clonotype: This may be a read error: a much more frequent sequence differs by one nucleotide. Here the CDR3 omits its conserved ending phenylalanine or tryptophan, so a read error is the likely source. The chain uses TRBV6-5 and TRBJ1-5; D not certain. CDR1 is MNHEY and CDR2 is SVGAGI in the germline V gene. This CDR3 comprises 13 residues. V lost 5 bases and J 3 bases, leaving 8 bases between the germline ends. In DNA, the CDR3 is TGTGCCAGCAGTACAAATCCCAATCAGCCCCAGCATATT. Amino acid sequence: CASSTNPNQPQHI.

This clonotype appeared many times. The CDR3 here is CASSYRGSRHNQPQHF. The CDR3 region has the DNA TGTGCCAGCAGTTATCGGGGATCCAGGCACAATCAGCCCCAGCATTTT. V gene TRBV28 combines with J gene TRBJ1-5; no definite D call. Deletions cut 4 bases from V and 3 bases from J, with 16 bases between. Germline CDR1 is MDHEN and CDR2 is SYDVKM. This CDR3 region has 16 residues.

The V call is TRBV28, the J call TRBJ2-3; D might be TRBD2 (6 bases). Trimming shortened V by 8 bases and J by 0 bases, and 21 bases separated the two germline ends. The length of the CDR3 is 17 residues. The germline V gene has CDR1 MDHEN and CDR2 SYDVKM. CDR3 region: CASVGTCGELSTDTQYF. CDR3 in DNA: TGTGCCAGCGTCGGGACTTGCGGCGAGTTAAGCACAGATACGCAGTATTTT.

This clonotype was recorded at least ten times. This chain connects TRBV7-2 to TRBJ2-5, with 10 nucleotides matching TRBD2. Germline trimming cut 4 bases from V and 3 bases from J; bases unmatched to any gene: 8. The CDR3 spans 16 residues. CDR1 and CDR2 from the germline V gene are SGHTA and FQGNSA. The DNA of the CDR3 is TGTGCCAGCAGCTCGCCCGGACTAGCGGAAAAAGAGACCCAGTACTTC. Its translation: CASSSPGLAEKETQYF.

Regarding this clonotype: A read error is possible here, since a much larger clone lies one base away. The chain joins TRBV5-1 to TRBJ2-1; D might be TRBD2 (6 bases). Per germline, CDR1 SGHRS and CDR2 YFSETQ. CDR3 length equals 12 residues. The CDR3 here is CASRPAGNEQVF. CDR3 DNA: TGCGCCAGCAGGCCAGCGGGCAATGAGCAGGTCTTC.

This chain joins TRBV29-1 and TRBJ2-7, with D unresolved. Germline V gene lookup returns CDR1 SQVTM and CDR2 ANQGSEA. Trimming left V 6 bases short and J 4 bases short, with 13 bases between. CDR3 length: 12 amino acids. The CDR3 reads CSVNLMGYEQYF. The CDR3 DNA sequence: TGCAGCGTGAACCTTATGGGTTACGAGCAGTACTTC.